Following are 14 T cell receptor beta chains from one sample sequenced in a study of blood T cell repertoires in COVID-19 (dated by TCRdb to 2020 to 2021). Libraries were built with the immunoSEQ multiplex PCR assay. TCRdb carries this immuneACCESS record with in-frame sequences only. Its versions omit some clonotypes, under half of them owing to an unresolved V gene in the studies checked, with the rest unexplained. The sample table records 200,000 to 250,000 clones; roughly nine tenths of these occur just once. Clones ranked in the top ten supply around 2.2% of the sample. The sequencing input was peripheral blood. The source of these receptors is a woman aged 50 to 60 with acute or convalescent COVID-19.

A single count supports this clone. The chain joins TRBV7-9 to TRBJ2-5; 9 bases align to TRBD1. Germline CDR1 and CDR2: SEHNR and FQNEAQ (reference sequence). The CDR3 totals 16 residues. J gave up 5 bases and V 1 base, and 8 bases lay outside the gene matches. The CDR3: CASSLGNRDRVETQYF. CDR3 DNA sequence: TGTGCCAGCAGCTTAGGAAACCGGGACAGGGTGGAGACCCAGTACTTC.

This chain uses TRBV7-9 with TRBJ2-2, with a weak D call TRBD2 (5 bases). With 4 bases removed from V and 6 bases from J, the gap between germline ends came to 6 bases. Looked up from germline, CDR1 is SEHNR and CDR2 is FQNEAQ (reference sequence). CDR3 size: 12 residues. The CDR3 reads CASSSGAGELFF. The DNA for the CDR3 is TGTGCCAGCAGCTCCGGGGCCGGGGAGCTGTTTTTT. The full variable domain, rest sourced from reference TRBV7-9 and TRBJ2-2, is DTGVSQNPRHKITKRGQNVTFRCDPISEHNRLYWYRQTLGQGPEFLTYFQNEAQLEKSRLLSDRFSAERPKGSFSTLEIQRTEQGDSAMYLCASSSGAGELFFGEGSRLTVL.

The chain has TRBV7-9 and TRBJ2-3; D possibly corresponds to TRBD2 (5 bases). Trimming took 3 bases from V and 3 from J, leaving 10 bases between them. The CDR3 length is 14 residues. Germline CDR1 reads SEHNR; CDR2 reads FQNEAQ (reference sequence). The CDR3 spells CASSFNGGTDTQYF. The CDR3 nucleotides read TGTGCCAGCAGCTTTAACGGCGGGACAGATACGCAGTATTTT.

The chain uses TRBV3-1 (or the pseudogene TRBV3-2) and TRBJ1-5; D is perhaps TRBD1 (6 bases). The CDR3 runs 15 residues. The V end lost 4 bases, the J end lost 4 bases, and 14 bases lay between the germline ends. Germline CDR1 is LGHDT and CDR2 is YNNKEL (reference sequence). CDR3 coding DNA: TGTGCCAGCAGCCTCAAGGGGGACGGGAATCAGCCCCAGCATTTT. Residues: CASSLKGDGNQPQHF.

The chain has TRBV3-1 (or the pseudogene TRBV3-2) and TRBJ1-3, with 8 bases lining up with TRBD1. V was pared by 4 bases and J by 2 bases, with 4 bases of the junction left unmatched. The CDR3 covers 15 residues. Looked up from germline, CDR1 is LGHDT and CDR2 is YNNKEL (reference sequence). The CDR3 is CASSPRQGPGNTIYF. The CDR3 DNA reads TGTGCCAGCAGCCCCCGACAGGGGCCTGGAAACACCATATATTTT.

There are a few counts of this clone. This chain uses TRBV18 with TRBJ1-4, with TRBD1 matching over 7 bases. Germline CDR1 is KGHSH and CDR2 is LQKENI. This CDR3 is built from 12 residues. J was trimmed by 7 bases and V by 6 bases; bases with no gene match: 2. The CDR3 here is CASSQGGEKLFF. In DNA, the CDR3 is TGTGCCAGCTCGCAGGGGGGTGAAAAACTGTTTTTT.

The V and J genes are TRBV5-1 and TRBJ2-1; TRBD2 agrees at 11 bases. The CDR3 totals 16 residues. V gave up 4 bases and J gave up 4 bases; unmatched junction bases: 7. From germline, CDR1 is SGHRS and CDR2 YFSETQ. CDR3 residues: CASSAGGLAAYNEQFF. DNA for the CDR3: TGCGCCAGCAGCGCCGGGGGACTAGCGGCTTACAATGAGCAGTTCTTC.

The chain joins TRBV7-3 to TRBJ1-5; unclear D gene. Germline assignment: CDR1 SGHTA and CDR2 FQGTGA. V was shortened by 0 bases and J by 6 bases, with 6 bases between the two germline ends. The CDR3 extends over 13 amino acids. CDR3 region: CASSLTSSQPQHF. The CDR3 region has the DNA TGTGCCAGCAGCTTAACGTCCAGTCAGCCCCAGCATTTT.

The chain recombines TRBV5-6 with TRBJ1-1; D remains ambiguous. The V gene lost 4 bases and the J gene lost 0 bases, with 7 bases spanning the gap. The length of the CDR3 is 13 residues. CDR1 and CDR2 from the germline V gene are SGHDT and YYEEEE. CDR3 DNA: TGTGCCAGCAGCCGGCGGGTGAACACTGAAGCTTTCTTT. Encoded protein: CASSRRVNTEAFF.

The chain is built from TRBV6-4 and TRBJ1-6, with D perhaps matching TRBD1 (5 bases). From germline, CDR1 is MRHNA and CDR2 SNTAGT. Trimming cost V 2 bases and J 7 bases, with 9 bases left between them. The CDR3 contains 14 residues. This chain's CDR3 is CASSDQGGNSPLHF. The CDR3 DNA follows: TGTGCCAGCAGTGACCAGGGCGGCAATTCACCCCTCCACTTT.

V and J are TRBV5-6 and TRBJ2-3; the match to TRBD1 covers 7 bases. J gave up 2 bases and V 4 bases, and 4 bases lay outside the gene matches. Germline V gene lookup returns CDR1 SGHDT and CDR2 YYEEEE. The CDR3 has 14 residues. CDR3 sequence reads: CASSITGATDTQYF. CDR3 DNA sequence: TGTGCCAGCAGCATCACAGGGGCCACAGATACGCAGTATTTT.

CDR3 protein: CASSSQETQYF. The CDR3 coding sequence is TGTGCCAGCAGCTCGCAAGAGACCCAGTACTTC. The chain couples TRBV7-2 to TRBJ2-5; D not resolved. Germline V gives CDR1 SGHTA, CDR2 FQGNSA. V was pared by 4 bases and J by 2 bases, with 2 bases between. This CDR3 contains 11 residues.

V is TRBV7-8 and J is TRBJ1-5; 10 bases map to TRBD1. V trimming: 1 base; J trimming: 4 bases; junction bases outside the gene matches: 10. The CDR3 has 18 residues. CDR1 and CDR2 from the germline V gene are SGHVS and FQNEAQ. This CDR3 is CASSLVGGQGTANQPQHF. Written as DNA, the CDR3 is TGTGCCAGCAGCTTAGTGGGGGGACAGGGGACAGCAAATCAGCCCCAGCATTTT.

The table lists this clone with a count of one. The chain couples TRBV24-1 to TRBJ1-2; 11 nucleotides line up with TRBD1. Germline CDR1 reads KGHDR; CDR2 reads SFDVKD. CDR3 size: 15 residues. V shed 4 bases, J shed 7 bases, and the junction held 7 bases outside the gene matches. In DNA form, the CDR3 reads TGTGCCACCAGTGACCGGACAGGGGGCGTGGGTGGCTACACCTTC. Translated: CATSDRTGGVGGYTF.